This note documents a single TCR beta chain sequence. What this receptor recognizes is not known. No base quality values were provided; no much bigger clone lies one nucleotide off. This sample was taken from a study of OX40 agonist ivuxolimab in advanced cancers. About the study as a whole: Ivuxolimab, which targeted the costimulatory receptor OX40 (CD134), was an agonistic, fully human IgG2 monoclonal antibody. Intravenous ivuxolimab was administered to patients every 2 weeks at six dose levels: 0.01, 0.1, 0.3, 1.5, 3 and 10 mg/kg. Among the roughly 50 dose-escalation patients, around 19 had hepatocellular carcinoma, approximately 15 melanoma, 9 renal cell carcinoma and 9 head and neck cancer. In the dose-escalation cohort, nearly 85% of patients were male, and the mean age was 60 years with a range of about 23 to 79. Patients were allowed to have had prior anti-PD-1, anti-PD-L1 or anti-CTLA-4 therapy, and approximately 40% of the dose-escalation patients had previously received checkpoint inhibitors. Partial responses occurred in three dose-escalation patients, of whom one had hepatocellular carcinoma and two had cutaneous melanoma. The point of sequencing TCRbeta in the periphery was to test whether ivuxolimab changed TCR sequence diversity and drove clonal T-cell expansion. The paper describes the monotherapy dose-escalation part (N = 52 patients) of the phase I trial of ivuxolimab. Here is what the overall study found, with its caveats: After ivuxolimab, expanded clones were on average more numerous among CD8+ T cells than among CD4+ T cells. Low levels of normalized T-cell clonal expansion were also seen in some patients who did not respond. Antigen specificity was not determined for the clonally expanded peripheral T cells. Clonal expansion of both CD4+ and CD8+ blood T cells was observed from baseline to week 6 at doses 0.1 to 3.0 mg/kg. In the 0.1-3.0 mg/kg groups, partial responders were among the patients with the lowest normalized peripheral clonal expansion, particularly in CD8+ T cells.

For sequencing of the TCRbeta CDR3 region, genomic DNA was extracted from the sorted cells. The immunoSEQ Assay was used to sequence the TCRbeta CDR3 regions. Here the immuneACCESS table is served through TCRdb, limited to in-frame sequences with V and J called. Missing clones are a known gap in these copies; in checked studies unresolved V genes cover under half, and the rest lacks a known reason. Here the sample has around 94,000 clones; roughly 90% occur a single time. The top ten hold approximately 3.6% of the sample. The trial excluded patients who had a history of autoimmune disease or were on systemic immunosuppression. In every dose cohort, peripheral blood was drawn for TCR sequencing at baseline, cycle 4 day 1, and cycle 7 day 1. Samples came from an open-label, multicenter, first-in-human phase I dose-escalation trial of ivuxolimab. Adults with locally advanced or metastatic head and neck squamous cell, hepatocellular, melanoma or renal cell carcinoma were enrolled in the trial. Before TCR sequencing, CD4+ and CD8+ T cells were separately sorted from peripheral blood.

This clonotype was sampled from an adult with an advanced solid tumor such as melanoma, head and neck, liver or kidney cancer. The sample in question was CD4+ or CD8+ T cells sorted from blood, obtained in a trial of the OX40 agonist ivuxolimab.

The DNA sequence reads TGTGCCAGCATAGGGACTTTTAACACCGGGGAGCTGTTTTTT. Its translation reads: CASIGTFNTGELFF. The rearranged segments are TRBV28 and TRBJ2-2; D gene: possibly TRBD2, on 6 matching bases. Measured from the cysteine to the phenylalanine, the CDR3 is 14 residues long. Solely the CDR3 DNA is kept, with 42 bases framed from the first base. As encoded in the germline V gene, CDR1 is MDHEN while CDR2 is SYDVKM. The junction shows trimming of 7 bases on V and 2 bases on J, plus 11 bases between the germline ends. The variable domain in full, with residues beyond the CDR3 obtained from the reference TRBV28 and TRBJ2-2 genes, is DVKVTQSSRYLVKRTGEKVFLECVQDMDHENMFWYRQDPGLGLRLIYFSYDVKMKEKGDIPEGYSVSREKKERFSLILESASTNQTSMYLCASIGTFNTGELFFGEGSRLTVL.